Below are 2 T cell receptor beta chains sequenced from a single sample in a study of PD-L1 blockade in urothelial cancer. Time point denoted: peripheral blood 6 weeks after treatment start. Profiling relied on immunoSEQ multiplex PCR, and the TCRdb table lists in-frame clones only, not all of them. The sample gives 65,000 to 85,000 clones, less than 95% of which show up once; roughly 0.9% is in the top ten. Sequences were derived from PBMCs, sampled around atezolizumab (anti-PD-L1) treatment. All receptors come from a woman aged 80 or over with urothelial cancer.

Here the CDR3 reads CASSRVGTSEQYF. CDR3 coding DNA: TGTGCCAGCAGCCGGGTGGGTACAAGCGAGCAGTACTTC. The V gene is TRBV5-4, the J gene TRBJ2-7, with D hard to call. V shed 4 bases and J shed 6 bases, with 14 bases lying between them. Germline CDR1 reads SGHNT; CDR2 reads YYREEE (reference sequence). The length of the CDR3 is 13 residues.

V gene TRBV6-6 combines with J gene TRBJ1-2; D is perhaps TRBD1 (5 bases). Trimming left V 0 bases short and J 6 bases short, with 14 bases between. The CDR3 totals 15 residues. Germline CDR1 MNHNY, CDR2 SVGAGI (reference sequence). In DNA, the CDR3 is TGTGCCAGCAGTTACTCGAGGCAGGGTGGAGATGGCTACACCTTC. Translation: CASSYSRQGGDGYTF.